The 29 T cell receptor beta chains given below trace back to one sample, sequenced in a study of blood T cell repertoires in COVID-19. The table came from immunoSEQ multiplex PCR; TCRdb's copy has only in-frame clones and leaves some out. The table records more than 450,000 clones, 75% to 90% of them present only once. Sequencing input: PBMCs or T cells enriched from blood (not recorded which). The receptors stem from a woman in her late teens or twenties who had recovered from COVID-19.

V usage is TRBV5-1 and J usage is TRBJ1-4, with D uncertain. The CDR3 has 16 amino acids. CDR1 SGHRS and CDR2 YFSETQ come from the germline V gene. The ends were cut back, 3 bases at V and 6 bases at J, with 18 bases in the middle. The chain's CDR3 is CASSSTEGGWDEKLFF. CDR3 nucleotide sequence: TGCGCCAGCAGCTCGACCGAGGGTGGTTGGGATGAAAAACTGTTTTTT.

The chain combines TRBV28 with TRBJ1-5, with D uncertain. V was pared by 3 bases and J by 7 bases, with 4 bases between. Germline V lookup: CDR1 MDHEN, CDR2 SYDVKM. This CDR3 has 11 amino acids. In DNA, the CDR3 is TGTGCCAGCAGTTTGGGCCAGCCCCAGCATTTT. Protein: CASSLGQPQHF.

Written as DNA, the CDR3 is TGTGCCAGCAGCAAGGAGGTGAACACTGAAGCTTTCTTT. Translated, it gives CASSKEVNTEAFF. The chain has TRBV3-1 (or the pseudogene TRBV3-2) and TRBJ1-1, with D hard to call. With 5 bases removed from V and 0 bases from J, the gap between germline ends came to 7 bases. Germline CDR1 and CDR2: LGHDT and YNNKEL (reference sequence). The length of the CDR3 is 13 residues.

The chain is built from TRBV28 and TRBJ2-3, with a possible D match to TRBD1 (7 bases). CDR3 length equals 14 residues. In germline, CDR1 is MDHEN, CDR2 SYDVKM. The V gene lost 3 bases and the J gene lost 3 bases, with 10 bases spanning the gap. The DNA of the CDR3 is TGTGCCAGCAGTTTCCCAGGGGGGACAGATACGCAGTATTTT. Protein sequence: CASSFPGGTDTQYF.

This clone was detected only a few times. The chain recombines TRBV5-8 with TRBJ2-2; D may be TRBD2 (5 bases). This CDR3 comprises 16 residues. The V gene's germline CDR1 is SGHTS and CDR2 YDEGEE. V lost 0 bases to trimming and J lost 1 base, with 10 bases between them. Here the CDR3 reads CASSLVGGLNTGELFF. DNA for the CDR3: TGTGCCAGCAGCTTGGTTGGAGGACTGAACACCGGGGAGCTGTTTTTT.

V usage is TRBV19 and J usage is TRBJ1-4; 7 bases line up with TRBD1. CDR1 and CDR2 from the germline V gene are LNHDA and SQIVND (reference sequence). V gave up 8 bases and J gave up 4 bases; unmatched junction bases: 7. This CDR3 comprises 14 residues. The CDR3 reads CASGRQGLNEKLFF. The CDR3 region has the DNA TGTGCCAGTGGGAGACAGGGTCTTAATGAAAAACTGTTTTTT. Supplemented by reference TRBV19 and TRBJ1-4, the full variable domain reads DGGITQSPKYLFRKEGQNVTLSCEQNLNHDAMYWYRQDPGQGLRLIYYSQIVNDFQKGDIAEGYSVSREKKESFPLTVTSAQKNPTAFYLCASGRQGLNEKLFFGSGTQLSVL.

CDR3 DNA sequence: TGTGCCAGCAGTTTGCCGATGGGGCGCGGCAATCAGCCCCAGCATTTT. Protein sequence: CASSLPMGRGNQPQHF. J is TRBJ1-5 and V is TRBV6-6; tentatively, D is TRBD1 (5 bases). CDR3 size: 16 residues. V lost 4 bases to trimming and J lost 2 bases, with 15 bases between them. Germline CDR1 MNHNY, CDR2 SVGAGI (reference sequence).

The chain combines TRBV19 with TRBJ1-2; D is uncertain. The CDR3 spans 11 residues. Germline-derived CDR1 and CDR2 are LNHDA and SQIVND (reference sequence). V was cut by 8 bases and J by 4 bases, with 8 bases left in between. CDR3 protein: CASERGYGYTF. CDR3 nucleotide sequence: TGTGCCAGTGAACGCGGCTATGGCTACACCTTC. The full variable domain, completed using reference TRBV19 and TRBJ1-2, is DGGITQSPKYLFRKEGQNVTLSCEQNLNHDAMYWYRQDPGQGLRLIYYSQIVNDFQKGDIAEGYSVSREKKESFPLTVTSAQKNPTAFYLCASERGYGYTFGSGTRLTVV.

The V and J genes are TRBV5-1 and TRBJ2-3; 9 bases are a match to TRBD2. Trimming removed 4 bases from V and 1 base from J; junction bases left unmatched: 10. The CDR3 sequence is 17 residues long. The germline CDR1 and CDR2 sequences are SGHRS and YFSETQ. CDR3 sequence reads: CASSPGALAGGTDTQYF. Here the CDR3 DNA reads TGCGCCAGCAGCCCCGGTGCCTTAGCGGGGGGCACAGATACGCAGTATTTT.

The chain carries TRBV14 and TRBJ1-2; 9 bases map to TRBD1. The CDR3 contains 13 residues. Germline values: CDR1 SGHDN, CDR2 FVKESK. V trimming: 6 bases; J trimming: 8 bases; junction bases outside the gene matches: 7. The CDR3 spells CASRRTGEGGYTF. CDR3 bases: TGTGCCAGCAGAAGGACAGGGGAAGGAGGCTACACCTTC.

The rearrangement uses TRBV19 and TRBJ1-2, with TRBD1 as a possible D gene (5 bases). The germline gives CDR1 LNHDA, CDR2 SQIVND (reference sequence). The ends were cut back, 5 bases at V and 6 bases at J, with 13 bases in the middle. This CDR3 comprises 13 residues. CDR3 protein: CASSFRGYNGYTF. CDR3 nucleotides: TGTGCCAGTAGTTTTCGGGGGTATAATGGCTACACCTTC. The full variable domain, in which reference TRBV19 and TRBJ1-2 provide the parts outside the CDR3, is DGGITQSPKYLFRKEGQNVTLSCEQNLNHDAMYWYRQDPGQGLRLIYYSQIVNDFQKGDIAEGYSVSREKKESFPLTVTSAQKNPTAFYLCASSFRGYNGYTFGSGTRLTVV.

This chain connects TRBV29-1 to TRBJ1-1; D perhaps matches TRBD1 (5 bases). Germline V gene data show CDR1 as SQVTM and CDR2 as ANQGSEA. CDR3 length: 13 amino acids. V lost 3 bases to trimming and J lost 6 bases, with 14 bases between them. DNA for the CDR3: TGCAGCGTTGAGGGCAGGGCGATGCCTGAAGCTTTCTTT. This codes for CSVEGRAMPEAFF.

The genes are TRBV5-6 and TRBJ2-1, with 7 bases identical to TRBD1. The junction had 7 bases not matched to a gene; V was cut back by 2 bases and J by 8 bases. The germline V gene encodes CDR1 SGHDT and CDR2 YYEEEE. The CDR3 consists of 14 residues. This chain's CDR3 is CASSFTGVVDEQFF. CDR3 bases: TGTGCCAGCAGCTTCACAGGGGTCGTCGATGAGCAGTTCTTC. Filled out from reference TRBV5-6 and TRBJ2-1, the complete variable domain reads DAGVTQSPTHLIKTRGQQVTLRCSPKSGHDTVSWYQQALGQGPQFIFQYYEEEERQRGNFPDRFSGHQFPNYSSELNVNALLLGDSALYLCASSFTGVVDEQFFGPGTRLTVL.

The chain uses TRBV9 and TRBJ1-5; D possibly corresponds to TRBD1 (5 bases). The CDR3 runs to 14 residues. The germline CDR1 and CDR2 sequences are SGDLS and YYNGEE. V gave up 3 bases and J gave up 4 bases, with 11 bases separating them. CDR3 sequence reads: CASSAGGGNQPQHF. The CDR3 coding sequence is TGTGCCAGCAGCGCGGGGGGAGGGAATCAGCCCCAGCATTTT.

In DNA, the CDR3 is TGTGCCAGCAGCCTATATACCTCTGGGGCCAACGTCCTGACTTTC. Translated: CASSLYTSGANVLTF. This chain links TRBV7-2 with TRBJ2-6; D uncertain. CDR1 is SGHTA and CDR2 is FQGNSA in the germline V gene. This CDR3 has 15 amino acids. V lost 5 bases to trimming and J lost 0 bases, with 8 bases between them.

The V and J genes are TRBV12-3 or TRBV12-4 and TRBJ2-7, with D hard to call. CDR3 size: 13 residues. V lost 3 bases and J 3 bases, leaving 9 bases between the germline ends. The CDR3 sequence: CASSLGRNYEQYF. CDR3 bases: TGTGCCAGCAGTTTGGGCAGGAACTACGAGCAGTACTTC.

This chain links TRBV18 with TRBJ2-5; the match to TRBD2 covers 11 bases. The V segment lost 3 bases and the J segment 0 bases; nucleotides outside the gene matches: 6. This CDR3 has 17 amino acids. In germline, CDR1 is KGHSH, CDR2 LQKENI. The CDR3 region is CASSPLAGGGYQETQYF. CDR3 nucleotide sequence: TGTGCCAGCTCACCGCTAGCGGGGGGAGGATACCAAGAGACCCAGTACTTC. Supplemented by reference TRBV18 and TRBJ2-5, the full variable domain reads NAGVMQNPRHLVRRRGQEARLRCSPMKGHSHVYWYRQLPEEGLKFMVYLQKENIIDESGMPKERFSAEFPKEGPSILRIQQVVRGDSAAYFCASSPLAGGGYQETQYFGPGTRLLVL.

The chain couples TRBV12-3 or TRBV12-4 to TRBJ1-1; maybe TRBD1 (6 bases). This CDR3 region has 13 residues. Trimming shortened V by 6 bases and J by 4 bases, and 12 bases separated the two germline ends. This chain's CDR3 is CASRPRQATEAFF. CDR3 bases: TGTGCCAGCAGACCCAGACAGGCCACTGAAGCTTTCTTT.

V usage is TRBV27 and J usage is TRBJ1-2; a possible D gene is TRBD1 (6 bases). V gave up 5 bases and J gave up 7 bases, with 23 bases separating them. This CDR3 spans 16 amino acids. The germline CDR1 and CDR2 sequences are MNHEY and SMNVEV (reference sequence). The CDR3 region has the DNA TGTGCCAGCAGTCCCCTCTTGGGGGGGGCGACTGGTGGCTACACCTTC. Protein product: CASSPLLGGATGGYTF.

The chain combines TRBV30 with TRBJ2-7; D may be TRBD2 (7 bases). The CDR3 extends over 15 amino acids. The V and J ends lost 6 bases and 0 bases respectively, with 18 bases between them. Germline V gene lookup returns CDR1 GTSNPN and CDR2 SVGIG (reference sequence). For the CDR3, the DNA is TGTGCCTGCCCGGGGGGCGGGGGCTCCTCCTACGAGCAGTACTTC. Translating gives CACPGGGGSSYEQYF.

The V call is TRBV3-1 (or the pseudogene TRBV3-2), the J call TRBJ1-1, with 8 bases fitting TRBD1. The V and J ends lost 4 bases and 7 bases, in that order; junction bases with no gene match: 5. The CDR3 spans 13 residues. Germline CDR1 reads LGHDT; CDR2 reads YNNKEL (reference sequence). CDR3 bases: TGTGCCAGCAGCCTCAGGACAGGGCTTGAAGCTTTCTTT. It specifies CASSLRTGLEAFF.

The gene calls are TRBV2 and TRBJ2-7; the D gene is possibly TRBD1 (5 bases). The germline CDR1 and CDR2 sequences are SNHLY and FYNNEI. The CDR3 covers 13 residues. V was cut by 4 bases and J by 2 bases, with 9 bases left in between. CDR3 protein: CASSAQAAYEQYF. The CDR3 nucleotides are TGTGCCAGCAGTGCACAGGCAGCCTACGAGCAGTACTTC.

The rearrangement uses TRBV6-5 and TRBJ1-1; D is possibly TRBD1 (6 bases). CDR3 length: 14 amino acids. The germline V and J ends were trimmed by 0 bases and 5 bases, with 10 bases remaining between them. CDR1 MNHEY and CDR2 SVGAGI come from the germline V gene. The CDR3 here is CASSYSVQGTEAFF. In DNA form, the CDR3 reads TGTGCCAGCAGTTACTCCGTACAGGGAACTGAAGCTTTCTTT.

The chain couples TRBV19 to TRBJ1-5; TRBD1 agrees at 9 bases. CDR3 size: 16 residues. Germline CDR1 is LNHDA and CDR2 is SQIVND (reference sequence). After removal of 3 bases from V and 2 bases from J, the junction contained 5 bases not matched to a gene. CDR3: CASSMDRGGRNQPQHF. The CDR3 bases are TGTGCCAGTAGTATGGACAGGGGAGGTCGCAATCAGCCCCAGCATTTT.

V usage is TRBV4-1 and J usage is TRBJ2-6; 7 nucleotides line up with TRBD2. This CDR3 is 19 amino acids long. The trim removed 0 bases at V and 2 bases at J, leaving 10 bases unmatched. Germline loops: CDR1 MGHRA, CDR2 YSYEKL. CDR3 residues: CASSQELRQGGTGANVLTF. The CDR3 region has the DNA TGCGCCAGCAGCCAAGAACTGAGGCAGGGAGGGACTGGGGCCAACGTCCTGACTTTC.

This sequence joins TRBV12-3 or TRBV12-4 and TRBJ2-7; 7 nucleotides align to TRBD1. Trimming removed 6 bases from V and 12 bases from J; junction bases left unmatched: 8. The CDR3 extends over 11 amino acids. The chain's CDR3 is CASSPDRERYF. The CDR3 coding sequence is TGTGCCAGCAGCCCAGACAGGGAGAGGTACTTC.

The chain couples TRBV3-1 (or the pseudogene TRBV3-2) to TRBJ1-2, with 11 bases identical to TRBD1. CDR3 length: 14 amino acids. CDR1 LGHDT and CDR2 YNNKEL come from the germline V gene (reference sequence). V gave up 6 bases and J gave up 7 bases; unmatched junction bases: 7. The CDR3: CASRPEDRGLGYTF. For the CDR3, the DNA is TGTGCCAGCAGACCGGAGGACAGGGGGCTTGGCTACACCTTC.

The chain joins TRBV2 to TRBJ1-3; TRBD1 might be the D (5 bases). Looked up from germline, CDR1 is SNHLY and CDR2 is FYNNEI. The CDR3 runs 10 residues. The CDR3 DNA reads TGTGCGTCGTACAGGAACACCATATATTTT. Residues: CASYRNTIYF.

The rearrangement uses TRBV4-2 and TRBJ2-7; 7 bases are a match to TRBD1. Germline trimming cut 3 bases from V and 0 bases from J; bases unmatched to any gene: 11. CDR1 is LGHNA and CDR2 is YNFKEQ in the germline V gene. This CDR3 region has 17 residues. CDR3 nucleotide sequence: TGTGCCAGCAGCCAGTTCCAAACAGGGGAGAGCTCCTACGAGCAGTACTTC. It specifies CASSQFQTGESSYEQYF.